This T cell receptor beta chain was found in a study of cytomegalovirus exposure and HLA in healthy donors. 13 Jbeta primers and 60 Vbeta primers were used for the PCR. Data came from immunoSEQ multiplex PCR; TCRdb stores just in-frame clones and leaves some out. The repertoire consists of roughly 130,000 clones, with 80% to 85% occurring once and the leading ten covering approximately 1.2%. The CDR3 has 15 residues. With 0 bases removed from V and 5 bases from J, the gap between germline ends came to 15 bases. The germline gives CDR1 SGHRS, CDR2 YFSETQ. This chain connects TRBV5-1 to TRBJ2-7; a possible D gene is TRBD2 (6 bases). The sequence derives from a boy aged 5-17 years in good health and CMV-seronegative. Sequences were obtained from PBMCs. The CDR3 protein is CASSLGTGGGDEQYF. CDR3 in DNA: TGCGCCAGCAGCTTGGGTACAGGAGGCGGGGACGAGCAGTACTTC.